Sequencing of this T cell receptor beta chain was carried out in a study of T cells after posttransplantation cyclophosphamide. Assay used: immunoSEQ multiplex PCR; TCRdb lists only in-frame clones, some missing. The table shows roughly 30,000 clones, with 70% to 90% occurring only once. Germline V CDR1 and CDR2: LGHNA, YNFKEQ. The CDR3 consists of 15 residues. Trimming removed 4 bases from V and 3 bases from J, with 16 bases in between. The sample consisted of PBMCs. The chain links TRBV4-2 to TRBJ2-7; D may be TRBD2 (5 bases). The TCR comes from a woman aged 40 to 55 with a blood cancer, CMV-positive, and with a related stem cell donor. The CDR3 here is CASSPWPAELYEQYF. CDR3 DNA sequence: TGTGCCAGCAGCCCGTGGCCAGCGGAGCTCTACGAGCAGTACTTC.